The present T cell receptor beta chain was sequenced within a study of T cell responses to AZD1222 COVID-19 vaccine. As for the study in general: Analyses pooled second doses at about 4 or about 12 weeks. Study-wide results and limits: The donors showed a predominance of white British ancestry and of females, with possible underestimation of clonal diversity.

Clones were read by immunoSEQ multiplex PCR, and TCRdb kept only the in-frame ones, dropping some. This table has some 94,000 clones, about 92% appearing once. In the case of this clone: Its antigen remains unknown.

The CDR3 consists of 13 residues. Looked up from germline, CDR1 is KGHDR and CDR2 is SFDVKD. The V gene lost 1 base and the J gene lost 7 bases, with 6 bases spanning the gap. This specimen was peripheral blood, taken on day 0 of AZD1222 vaccination. This clonotype originated in an adult in good health. The chain couples TRBV24-1 to TRBJ1-4; a possible D gene is TRBD1 (5 bases). The CDR3 here is CATSDFQGEKLFF. The CDR3 coding sequence is TGTGCCACCAGTGATTTCCAGGGTGAAAAACTGTTTTTT.